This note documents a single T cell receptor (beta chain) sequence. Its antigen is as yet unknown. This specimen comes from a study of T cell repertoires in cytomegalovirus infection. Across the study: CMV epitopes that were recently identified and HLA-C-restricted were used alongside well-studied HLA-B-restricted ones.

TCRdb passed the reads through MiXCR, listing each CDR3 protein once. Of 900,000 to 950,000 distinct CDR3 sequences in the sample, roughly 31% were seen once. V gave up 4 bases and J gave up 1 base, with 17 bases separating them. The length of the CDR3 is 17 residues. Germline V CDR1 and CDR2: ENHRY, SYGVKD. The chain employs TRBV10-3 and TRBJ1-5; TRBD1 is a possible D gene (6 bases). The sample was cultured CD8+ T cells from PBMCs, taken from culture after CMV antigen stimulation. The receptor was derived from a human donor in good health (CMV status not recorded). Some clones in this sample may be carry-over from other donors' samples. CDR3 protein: CAISGRDNHESNQPQHF. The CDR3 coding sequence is TGTGCCATCAGTGGCCGGGACAACCATGAGAGCAATCAGCCCCAGCATTTT.